The 15 T cell receptor beta chains below all came from one sample that was sequenced in a study of cytomegalovirus exposure and HLA in healthy donors. PCR amplification relied on 60 Vbeta primers (plus 13 Jbeta primers). The repertoire was sequenced with immunoSEQ multiplex PCR; TCRdb's copy has only in-frame clones and lacks some. Recorded for this sample: 91,000 or so clones. Material: PBMCs. The origin of the receptors is a woman aged 30 to 39 in good health and CMV-seronegative.

The chain links TRBV7-8 to TRBJ2-5; D is perhaps TRBD2 (5 bases). There are 14 residues in the CDR3. V was clipped by 5 bases and J by 1 base, with 11 bases between them. CDR1 and CDR2 from the germline V gene are SGHVS and FQNEAQ. This CDR3 is CASSEEEPQETQYF. CDR3 coding DNA: TGTGCCAGCAGCGAGGAGGAACCCCAAGAGACCCAGTACTTC.

The chain uses TRBV4-2 and TRBJ2-7; 12 bases are shared with TRBD1. Trimming at V came to 2 bases and at J to 5 bases, leaving 7 bases not matched to a gene. In germline, CDR1 is LGHNA, CDR2 YNFKEQ. The CDR3 is 16 residues long. The CDR3 DNA reads TGTGCCAGCAGCCAAATCCCGGGACAGGGGGCTGACGAGCAGTACTTC. Translating it yields CASSQIPGQGADEQYF.

This chain connects TRBV15 to TRBJ2-1; TRBD2 matches at 7 bases. The CDR3 has 17 amino acids. Germline V gene data show CDR1 as LNHNV and CDR2 as YYDKDF (reference sequence). The V and J ends lost 0 bases and 0 bases, in that order; junction bases with no gene match: 5. DNA of the CDR3: TGTGCCACCAGCAGAGATCATAGGGACTACTCCTACAATGAGCAGTTCTTC. It yields the protein CATSRDHRDYSYNEQFF.

The genes are TRBV4-2 and TRBJ1-6; TRBD1 aligns across 7 bases. V trimming: 1 base; J trimming: 10 bases; junction bases outside the gene matches: 4. CDR1 is LGHNA, CDR2 YNFKEQ, per germline. This CDR3 contains 14 residues. This chain's CDR3 is CASSQGQGNSPLHF. The CDR3 nucleotides read TGTGCCAGCAGCCAAGGACAGGGAAACTCACCCCTCCACTTT.

The chain carries TRBV7-6 and TRBJ2-1, with a weak D call TRBD1 (6 bases). This CDR3 is 14 amino acids long. Trimming stripped 5 bases from V and 8 bases from J, with 16 bases between. The germline gives CDR1 SGHVS, CDR2 FNYEAQ. CDR3 DNA: TGTGCCAGCAGCCCAGGGGTACTGGGGGATGAGCAGTTCTTC. Amino acids: CASSPGVLGDEQFF.

The rearrangement links TRBV7-9 to TRBJ2-1, with TRBD2 matching 7 bases. The CDR3 runs 15 residues. Per the germline V gene, CDR1 is SEHNR and CDR2 is FQNEAQ (reference sequence). J was trimmed by 0 bases and V by 6 bases; bases with no gene match: 5. As DNA, the CDR3 is TGTGCCAGCAGAACTAGCGAGAGCTCCTACAATGAGCAGTTCTTC. It encodes CASRTSESSYNEQFF.

The genes are TRBV6-5 and TRBJ2-7, with a weak D call TRBD2 (6 bases). With 2 bases removed from V and 3 bases from J, the gap between germline ends came to 11 bases. Per germline, CDR1 MNHEY and CDR2 SVGAGI. The CDR3 extends over 14 amino acids. The CDR3: CASSYAGPLYEQYF. The CDR3 coding sequence is TGTGCCAGCAGTTACGCGGGGCCTCTCTACGAGCAGTACTTC.

The chain links TRBV15 to TRBJ2-6, with D unresolved. The V gene lost 0 bases and the J gene lost 1 base, with 7 bases spanning the gap. Germline assignment: CDR1 LNHNV and CDR2 YYDKDF (reference sequence). The CDR3 runs 16 residues. This CDR3 is CATSRDNSSGANVLTF. CDR3 DNA: TGTGCCACCAGCAGAGACAATAGTTCTGGGGCCAACGTCCTGACTTTC.

This sequence joins TRBV28 and TRBJ1-5; no clear D. This CDR3 comprises 12 residues. In germline, CDR1 is MDHEN, CDR2 SYDVKM. Trimming removed 4 bases at V and 3 bases at J, with 4 bases between. Here the CDR3 reads CASSSPNQPQHF. The DNA for the CDR3 is TGTGCCAGCAGTTCTCCCAATCAGCCCCAGCATTTT.

The chain couples TRBV10-3 to TRBJ1-3; 8 nucleotides match TRBD1. CDR3 size: 15 residues. Germline CDR1 and CDR2: ENHRY and SYGVKD. The J segment lost 2 bases and the V segment lost 4 bases, leaving 4 bases of the junction unmatched. The CDR3 reads CAISGAQGAGNTIYF. The CDR3 DNA sequence: TGTGCCATCAGTGGAGCACAGGGGGCTGGAAACACCATATATTTT.

This chain joins TRBV11-3 and TRBJ2-1; unclear D gene. Germline V CDR1 and CDR2: SGHNT, YENEEA. The V and J ends lost 5 bases and 4 bases respectively, with 9 bases between them. The CDR3 runs 13 residues. DNA for the CDR3: TGTGCCAGCAGCCTGGGCGTATACAATGAGCAGTTCTTC. Translation gives CASSLGVYNEQFF.

The chain is built from TRBV28 and TRBJ2-6, with D perhaps matching TRBD2 (5 bases). The V and J ends lost 3 bases and 2 bases respectively, with 8 bases between them. Germline-derived CDR1 and CDR2 are MDHEN and SYDVKM. The CDR3 runs to 15 residues. Here the CDR3 DNA reads TGTGCCAGCAGTTTCGAGGGCGCTGGGGCCAACGTCCTGACTTTC. Translation gives CASSFEGAGANVLTF. The full variable domain, rest sourced from reference TRBV28 and TRBJ2-6, is DVKVTQSSRYLVKRTGEKVFLECVQDMDHENMFWYRQDPGLGLRLIYFSYDVKMKEKGDIPEGYSVSREKKERFSLILESASTNQTSMYLCASSFEGAGANVLTFGAGSRLTVL.

The chain is built from TRBV10-3 and TRBJ2-3; tentatively, D is TRBD1 (5 bases). The germline V gene has CDR1 ENHRY and CDR2 SYGVKD. The V end was cut by 0 bases, the J end by 6 bases, with 10 bases between. The CDR3 extends over 14 amino acids. In nucleotides, the CDR3 is TGTGCCATCAGTGAGTCCCCTGGGGCCGATACGCAGTATTTT. Amino acids: CAISESPGADTQYF.

The chain has TRBV7-2 and TRBJ1-2, with D maybe TRBD1 (5 bases). V lost 5 bases to trimming and J lost 3 bases, with 10 bases between them. Germline assignment: CDR1 SGHTA and CDR2 FQGNSA. The CDR3 sequence is 13 residues long. CDR3 DNA sequence: TGTGCCAGCAGCCAGTCCAGGGACTATGGCTACACCTTC. Protein product: CASSQSRDYGYTF.

V is TRBV7-9 and J is TRBJ1-1, with D tentatively TRBD1 (6 bases). This CDR3 has 14 amino acids. CDR1 and CDR2 (germline): SEHNR, FQNEAQ (reference sequence). V lost 1 base, J lost 7 bases, and 13 bases lay in between. The CDR3 is CASSLGTVTIEAFF. Here the CDR3 DNA reads TGTGCCAGCAGCTTAGGGACAGTGACTATTGAAGCTTTCTTT. The full variable domain, its missing parts supplied by reference TRBV7-9 and TRBJ1-1, is DTGVSQNPRHKITKRGQNVTFRCDPISEHNRLYWYRQTLGQGPEFLTYFQNEAQLEKSRLLSDRFSAERPKGSFSTLEIQRTEQGDSAMYLCASSLGTVTIEAFFGQGTRLTVV.